Listed below are T cell receptor beta chains from one sample, sequenced in a study of T-cell memory formation after mild COVID-19. Each CDR3 protein gets one entry after TCRdb re-called the 5' RACE reads with MiXCR. The sample lists under 600,000 distinct CDR3 sequences, roughly 22% occurring once. The sequenced sample was PBMCs or a T cell subset sorted from them (not recorded which). These receptors were collected from an adult woman who had mild COVID-19 (a few samples of this study predate the infection). Cell type and time point are not known. Both conserved end residues are part of each CDR3. The order of the fields is J gene, D gene, V gene, clone size, CDR3 DNA, CDR3 protein. A D gene is named only where the DNA matches it firmly. Size is stated for part of the rows, as once, few or many counts, or as a class when the clone is expanded.

>TRBJ1-5|.|TRBV2|few
TGTGCCAGCAGTGAGCAGACAGACAATCAGCCCCAGCATTTT
CASSEQTDNQPQHF
>TRBJ1-6|.|TRBV7-2|.
TGTGCCAGCAGCTTATTTCACGGCGGCTCCTATAATTCACCCCTCCACTTT
CASSLFHGGSYNSPLHF
>TRBJ2-7|.|TRBV15|many
TGTGCCACCAGCGGACGTCTCGCGGGGAGTTCCTACGAGCAGTACTTC
CATSGRLAGSSYEQYF
>TRBJ2-7|.|TRBV20-1|.
TGCAGTGCTAGACTCACAGGCGAGCAGTACTTC
CSARLTGEQYF
>TRBJ2-7|TRBD1|TRBV18|.
TGTGCCAGCTCACGGGGACAGGGAGGGCCCTACGAGCAGTACTTC
CASSRGQGGPYEQYF
>TRBJ2-1|TRBD1|TRBV6-6|.
TGTGCCAGCACAAATCCCCAGGGGGTGAACAATGAGCAGTTCTTC
CASTNPQGVNNEQFF
>TRBJ2-7|TRBD2|TRBV20-1|.
TGCAGTGCTAGAGTCTGGGAGGGCGAGCAGTACTTC
CSARVWEGEQYF
>TRBJ2-5|TRBD2|TRBV5-6|many
TGTGCCAGCCTTGTAGCGGGGGGGCCTCAAGAGACCCAGTACTTC
CASLVAGGPQETQYF
>TRBJ2-7|.|TRBV18|.
TGTGCCAGCTCACCATCCAGGGGAGGACCCTACGAGCAGTACTTC
CASSPSRGGPYEQYF
>TRBJ1-1|TRBD1|TRBV19|.
TGTGCCAGTAGTAGGGACAGTACTTTTGAAGCTTTCTTT
CASSRDSTFEAFF
>TRBJ1-5|.|TRBV7-2|.
TGTGCCAGCAGCTTCAAATCAGGGGCCAATCAGCCCCAGCATTTT
CASSFKSGANQPQHF
>TRBJ2-5|TRBD1|TRBV3-1|few
TGTGCCAGCCGGAAAACGTGGGGACAGCAAGAGACCCAGTACTTC
CASRKTWGQQETQYF
>TRBJ1-3|.|TRBV9|few
TGTGCCAGCAGCGTAGAGGGGACGGCCCTCTCTGGAAACACCATATATTTT
CASSVEGTALSGNTIYF
>TRBJ2-7|.|TRBV20-1|few
TGCAGTGCTAGAGATTCGAGGGGAATCAACGAGCAGTACTTC
CSARDSRGINEQYF
>TRBJ1-5|.|TRBV5-4|.
TGTGCCAGCAGCTTGGGCGGGGACGAGGGACAGCCCCAGCATTTT
CASSLGGDEGQPQHF
>TRBJ2-7|.|TRBV19|few
TGTGCCAGTGCCCCTAGGGGGTCGTACGAGCAGTACTTC
CASAPRGSYEQYF
>TRBJ2-5|.|TRBV5-6|few
TGTGCCAGCAGCTCGGTTCTAGAGACAGCAGAGACCCAGTACTTC
CASSSVLETAETQYF
>TRBJ2-7|TRBD2|TRBV3-1|few
TGTGCCAGCAGCCGGACTAGCGCTTACTACGAGCAGTACTTC
CASSRTSAYYEQYF
>TRBJ1-6|.|TRBV6-5|.
TGTGCCAGCAGTTACACTGGGGGAAGGCCCCTCCACTTT
CASSYTGGRPLHF
>TRBJ2-7|TRBD2|TRBV4-3|.
TGCGCCAGCAGCCAAGAACCCGCGGGAGTAGCGGGCGAGCAGTACTTC
CASSQEPAGVAGEQYF
>TRBJ2-1|TRBD2|TRBV6-5|few
TGTGCCAGCAGCCCAGGAGCGGGGGGCCGTGACGAGCAGTTCTTC
CASSPGAGGRDEQFF
>TRBJ1-1|.|TRBV9|.
TGTGCCAGCAGCGTAGGGTGGACACACACTGAAGCTTTCTTT
CASSVGWTHTEAFF